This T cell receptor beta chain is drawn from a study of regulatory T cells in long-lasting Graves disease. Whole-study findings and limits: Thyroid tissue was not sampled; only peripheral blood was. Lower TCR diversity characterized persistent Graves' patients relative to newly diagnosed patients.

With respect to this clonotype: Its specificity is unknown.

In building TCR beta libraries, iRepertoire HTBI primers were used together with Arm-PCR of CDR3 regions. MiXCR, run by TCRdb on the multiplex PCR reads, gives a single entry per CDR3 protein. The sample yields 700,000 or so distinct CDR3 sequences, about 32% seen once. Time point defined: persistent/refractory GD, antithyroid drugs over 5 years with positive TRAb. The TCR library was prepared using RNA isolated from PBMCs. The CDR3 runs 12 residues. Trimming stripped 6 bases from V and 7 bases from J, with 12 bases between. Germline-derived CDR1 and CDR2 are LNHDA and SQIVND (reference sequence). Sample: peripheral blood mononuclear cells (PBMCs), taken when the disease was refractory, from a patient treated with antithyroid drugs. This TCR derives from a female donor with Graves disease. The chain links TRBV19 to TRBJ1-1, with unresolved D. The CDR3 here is CASRAPEGEAFF. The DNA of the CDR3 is TGTGCCAGTAGGGCGCCAGAGGGTGAAGCTTTCTTT.